Each of the 29 T cell receptor beta chains below was sequenced from the same sample in a study of vaccination and CD4 T cells after COVID-19. Antigen specificity for these receptors is unknown. With the Oncomine TCR Beta short-read assay, DNA from cultured CD4+ T cells was sequenced. MiXCR was run by TCRdb on the PCR reads, yielding one entry per CDR3 protein. The table lists about 24,000 distinct CDR3 sequences, under 65% of them singletons. Treatment given: approximately 11-day PBMC culture with coronavirus spike peptide pools or control peptides (ViraFEST assay). The specimen comprised CD4+ T cells from blood, cultured in vitro, sampled after SARS-CoV-2 vaccination. The source of these receptors is a human donor who received a COVID-19 vaccine.

The genes are TRBV7-2 and TRBJ2-3; D not resolved. V was pared by 0 bases and J by 0 bases, with 7 bases between. CDR3 length: 15 residues. Germline-derived CDR1 and CDR2 are SGHTA and FQGNSA. The CDR3: CASSLAWVSTDTQYF. CDR3 sequence (DNA): TGTGCCAGCAGCTTAGCTTGGGTCAGCACAGATACGCAGTATTTT.

V gene TRBV6-1 combines with J gene TRBJ1-4; D is unresolved. The CDR3 covers 16 residues. V dropped 5 bases and J dropped 0 bases, with 13 bases sitting between them. Germline CDR1 reads MNHNS; CDR2 reads SASEGT. DNA of the CDR3: TGTGCCAGCAGTCAAAACGGGGTCTCAACTAATGAAAAACTGTTTTTT. This translates into CASSQNGVSTNEKLFF.

The rearrangement joins TRBV6-4 to TRBJ2-3, with TRBD2 identical over 7 bases. CDR3 size: 14 residues. Germline V CDR1 and CDR2: MRHNA, SNTAGT. Unmatched junction bases numbered 2, after V lost 4 bases and J lost 1 base. The CDR3 reads CASSGGGGTDTQYF. DNA for the CDR3: TGTGCCAGCAGTGGGGGAGGGGGCACAGATACGCAGTATTTT.

The CDR3 protein is CASSYPKRGGLTDTQYF. The CDR3 coding sequence is TGTGCCAGCAGTTACCCGAAGCGGGGGGGCCTCACAGATACGCAGTATTTT. The chain carries TRBV6-5 and TRBJ2-3; 10 bases fit TRBD2. J lost 2 bases, V lost 2 bases, and 7 bases had no gene match. Germline V CDR1 and CDR2: MNHEY, SVGAGI. There are 17 residues in the CDR3.

This clonotype has a handful of counts. The chain has TRBV19 and TRBJ1-2, with D possibly matching TRBD1 (6 bases). Trimming took 8 bases from V and 4 from J, leaving 23 bases between them. The germline gives CDR1 LNHDA, CDR2 SQIVND (reference sequence). The CDR3 covers 16 residues. The CDR3 spells CASSNPQGGGGYGYTF. The CDR3 coding sequence is TGTGCCAGTTCTAATCCACAGGGCGGTGGAGGCTATGGCTACACCTTC.

The chain combines TRBV21-1 with TRBJ2-3; the table's D gene call, TRBD1, was not cross checked with the DNA. TRBV21-1 is listed as a pseudogene. This CDR3 region has 18 residues. The CDR3 reads CASSLKVGVPTSTDTQYF. CDR3 coding DNA: TGTGCCAGCAGCCTAAAGGTGGGGGTCCCAACTAGCACAGATACGCAGTATTTT.

The chain is built from TRBV21-1 and TRBJ2-5; the table's D call, TRBD2, was not checked against the DNA. TRBV21-1 constitutes a pseudogene. This CDR3 has 17 amino acids. CDR3 sequence: CASSKIQDPATQETQYF. The CDR3 nucleotides read TGTGCCAGCAGCAAAATACAGGACCCCGCTACTCAAGAGACCCAGTACTTC.

The chain has TRBV6-1 and TRBJ1-1, with D tentatively TRBD1 (6 bases). The V end was cut by 10 bases, the J end by 1 base, with 16 bases between. The germline gives CDR1 MNHNS, CDR2 SASEGT. CDR3 size: 14 residues. CDR3 region: CATEKSGANTEAFF. CDR3 in DNA: TGTGCCACCGAGAAATCAGGGGCGAACACTGAAGCTTTCTTT.

The chain couples TRBV19 to TRBJ1-2; maybe TRBD1 (6 bases). Germline V gene data show CDR1 as LNHDA and CDR2 as SQIVND (reference sequence). The CDR3 contains 15 residues. V lost 0 bases and J 3 bases, leaving 11 bases between the germline ends. This chain's CDR3 is CASSIDRGRDYGYTF. CDR3 coding DNA: TGTGCCAGTAGTATAGACAGGGGTCGGGACTATGGCTACACCTTC.

The rearrangement uses TRBV2 and TRBJ1-5, with D possibly matching TRBD1 (6 bases). Germline V gene lookup returns CDR1 SNHLY and CDR2 FYNNEI. The length of the CDR3 is 15 residues. Trimming removed 6 bases from V and 6 bases from J, with 18 bases in between. CDR3 nucleotide sequence: TGTGCCAGCAGACCCGACGGTGGAGGGGGTCAGCCCCAGCATTTT. Its protein is CASRPDGGGGQPQHF.

This clonotype was seen more than once but under ten times. This chain uses TRBV20-1 with TRBJ1-5; 8 nucleotides match TRBD1. Germline V gene sequence: CDR1 DFQATT, CDR2 SNEGSKA (reference sequence). V dropped 3 bases and J dropped 6; count of bases not matched to a gene: 7. The CDR3 is made up of 14 amino acids. This chain's CDR3 is CSASARGQGQPQHF. The CDR3, as DNA: TGCAGTGCTAGCGCCAGGGGGCAAGGTCAGCCCCAGCATTTT.

The V call is TRBV6-1, the J call TRBJ2-7, with 9 bases fitting TRBD1. Germline values: CDR1 MNHNS, CDR2 SASEGT. Germline trimming cut 2 bases from V and 7 bases from J; bases unmatched to any gene: 3. CDR3 length: 13 residues. For the CDR3, the DNA is TGTGCCAGCAGTGAAATCGGACAGGGGGAGCAGTACTTC. It specifies CASSEIGQGEQYF.

The chain recombines TRBV2 with TRBJ2-3; 10 bases map to TRBD2. V lost 8 bases to trimming and J lost 3 bases; unmatched junction nucleotides: 11. This CDR3 is 16 amino acids long. The V gene's germline CDR1 is SNHLY and CDR2 FYNNEI. CDR3: CASRKTSGRSTDTQYF. As DNA, the CDR3 is TGTGCCAGCCGAAAGACTAGCGGGCGAAGTACAGATACGCAGTATTTT.

This clonotype was counted between two and nine times. The CDR3 nucleotides are TGTGCCAGCAGCTCAATTTCGGATACGCAGTATTTT. Its translation is CASSSISDTQYF. The genes are TRBV7-2 and TRBJ2-3; D remains unclear. The CDR3 spans 12 residues. Germline V CDR1 and CDR2: SGHTA, FQGNSA. With 4 bases removed from V and 6 bases from J, the gap between germline ends came to 8 bases.

The chain uses TRBV5-1 and TRBJ1-1, with D possibly TRBD1 on 6 matching bases. Trimming took off 4 bases at V and 5 bases at J, with 15 bases between the two ends. The CDR3 spans 14 residues. In germline, CDR1 is SGHRS, CDR2 YFSETQ. The CDR3 DNA is TGCGCCAGCAGCCTAATACTAGGGGGGACTGAAGCTTTCTTT. As protein: CASSLILGGTEAFF.

In DNA, the CDR3 is TGTGCCAGCAGTGAACTCCTAGTCTTACGGTTCCTTGCTAGCTCCTATAATTCACCCCTCCACTTT. Translated: CASSELLVLRFLASSYNSPLHF. The V and J genes are TRBV6-1 and TRBJ1-6; D gene uncertain. V shed 2 bases and J shed 0 bases, with 26 bases lying between them. This CDR3 comprises 22 residues. Germline CDR1 and CDR2: MNHNS and SASEGT.

This clonotype came up a few times. The rearrangement links TRBV27 to TRBJ2-5, with D tentatively TRBD1 (6 bases). The V gene's germline CDR1 is MNHEY and CDR2 SMNVEV (reference sequence). The CDR3 is 16 amino acids. Deletions cut 7 bases from V and 1 base from J, with 19 bases between. The CDR3: CASTTFRDTTQETQYF. The DNA for the CDR3 is TGTGCCAGCACAACTTTTAGGGACACTACCCAAGAGACCCAGTACTTC.

This clonotype was counted a few times. The chain has TRBV20-1 and TRBJ1-1, with D possibly matching TRBD1 (5 bases). CDR1 is DFQATT, CDR2 SNEGSKA, per germline (reference sequence). Trimming removed 3 bases at V and 3 bases at J, with 11 bases between. CDR3 size: 13 residues. The DNA of the CDR3 is TGCAGTGCTAGTTTCGGCAGGGACACTGAAGCTTTCTTT. Its protein is CSASFGRDTEAFF.

This clonotype came up once. The genes are TRBV7-9 and TRBJ1-4, with TRBD1 matching over 9 bases. Looked up from germline, CDR1 is SEHNR and CDR2 is FQNEAQ (reference sequence). CDR3 length: 15 amino acids. V lost 5 bases to trimming and J lost 5 bases; unmatched junction nucleotides: 6. CDR3 sequence: CASSNGGTGNEKLFF. The CDR3 nucleotides read TGTGCCAGCAGCAATGGTGGGACAGGGAATGAAAAACTGTTTTTT.

The genes are TRBV6-1 and TRBJ1-2; D gene unclear. V was cut by 4 bases and J by 2 bases, with 20 bases left in between. Germline CDR1 reads MNHNS; CDR2 reads SASEGT. The CDR3 spans 17 residues. The CDR3 DNA is TGTGCCAGCAGTGCCATATACCAAGACCACAAAAACTATGGCTACACCTTC. Residues: CASSAIYQDHKNYGYTF.

The chain joins TRBV2 to TRBJ2-5, with D hard to call. The germline V gene has CDR1 SNHLY and CDR2 FYNNEI. Trimming shortened V by 7 bases and J by 2 bases, and 17 bases separated the two germline ends. The CDR3 covers 15 residues. Here the CDR3 reads CASTEMGNGQETQYF. The CDR3 DNA reads TGTGCCAGCACTGAGATGGGAAATGGGCAAGAGACCCAGTACTTC.

This clonotype has only a few counts. V and J are TRBV6-1 and TRBJ2-2; 12 nucleotides line up with TRBD2. With 6 bases clipped from V and 1 base from J, the junction kept 6 bases outside the gene matches. Germline V gives CDR1 MNHNS, CDR2 SASEGT. The CDR3 has 17 residues. The CDR3 sequence: CASRRLAGVLNTGELFF. The CDR3, as DNA: TGTGCCAGCAGGAGACTAGCGGGGGTTTTGAACACCGGGGAGCTGTTTTTT.

This clonotype occurred a few times. This sequence joins TRBV2 and TRBJ1-2; TRBD1 matches at 7 bases. After removal of 6 bases from V and 4 bases from J, the junction contained 11 bases not matched to a gene. The V gene's germline CDR1 is SNHLY and CDR2 FYNNEI. This CDR3 has 15 residues. CDR3 in amino acids: CASRDKTGPFYGYTF. The CDR3 DNA sequence: TGTGCCAGCAGAGATAAGACAGGGCCTTTCTATGGCTACACCTTC.

This clonotype showed up just once. CDR3 region: CASRSQGGDTGELFF. CDR3 sequence (DNA): TGTGCCAGCAGGTCGCAGGGGGGCGACACCGGGGAGCTGTTTTTT. The chain joins TRBV2 to TRBJ2-2; D may be TRBD1 (7 bases). The CDR3 consists of 15 residues. V was pared by 6 bases and J by 3 bases, with 14 bases between. Germline CDR1 is SNHLY and CDR2 is FYNNEI. Complete variable domain (other parts from reference TRBV2 and TRBJ2-2): EPEVTQTPSHQVTQMGQEVILRCVPISNHLYFYWYRQILGQKVEFLVSFYNNEISEKSEIFDDQFSVERPDGSNFTLKIRSTKLEDSAMYFCASRSQGGDTGELFFGEGSRLTVL.

CDR3 in DNA: TGTGCCAGCAGTGAGAGCGGACGGGCAGATACGCAGTATTTT. Encoded protein: CASSESGRADTQYF. This chain joins TRBV6-1 and TRBJ2-3, with a weak D call TRBD2 (5 bases). Germline CDR1 reads MNHNS; CDR2 reads SASEGT. The CDR3 totals 14 residues. V lost 3 bases, J lost 4 bases, and 11 bases lay in between.

About this clonotype itself: One end of the junction varies from germline; a read error may be responsible. This CDR3 is CTSRAVLAFF. The CDR3, as DNA: TGTACCAGCAGGGCGGTGCTGGCTTTCTTT. This sequence joins TRBV2 and TRBJ1-1; maybe TRBD1 (5 bases). CDR1 and CDR2 (germline): SNHLY, FYNNEI. This CDR3 spans 10 amino acids.

This sequence joins TRBV24-1 and TRBJ1-2; possibly TRBD1 for D (5 bases). This CDR3 contains 13 residues. The V end was cut by 9 bases, the J end by 2 bases, with 12 bases between. Germline V CDR1 and CDR2: KGHDR, SFDVKD. The CDR3, as DNA: TGTGCCACCGGAAGCAGGGAGAACTATGGCTACACCTTC. Translating gives CATGSRENYGYTF.

Written as DNA, the CDR3 is TGTGCCAGTAGCCAACTCATAGCGGCTCAAGAGACCCAGTACTTC. It is translated as CASSQLIAAQETQYF. This rearrangement joins TRBV19 to TRBJ2-5; tentative D call: TRBD2 (6 bases). The CDR3 extends over 15 amino acids. V lost 6 bases to trimming and J lost 2 bases, with 16 bases between them. Germline loops: CDR1 LNHDA, CDR2 SQIVND (reference sequence).

V usage is TRBV20-1 and J usage is TRBJ2-1, with 10 bases that match TRBD2. The trim removed 2 bases at V and 8 bases at J, leaving 12 bases unmatched. This CDR3 region has 16 residues. From germline, CDR1 is DFQATT and CDR2 SNEGSKA (reference sequence). The CDR3 protein is CSARRESGGVGDEQFF. The CDR3 coding sequence is TGCAGTGCTAGACGGGAGAGCGGGGGGGTTGGGGATGAGCAGTTCTTC.